A selection of T cell receptor beta chains follows, all from one sample in a study of blood T cell repertoires in COVID-19. TCRdb's copy holds only in-frame clones and misses some; the assay was immunoSEQ multiplex PCR. The sample lists 350,000 or so clones, roughly 86% occurring once. Sequences were obtained from PBMCs or T cells enriched from blood (not recorded which). The receptors stem from a woman aged 25 to 39 who had been exposed to COVID-19. Both conserved end residues are trimmed from each CDR3. A D gene is named only where the DNA matches it firmly.

d_call j_call v_call cdr3_aa
TRBD2 TRBJ2-1 TRBV28 ASPPRDLGLAGLNEQF
NA TRBJ2-7 TRBV18 ASSPPSRGGVGGEQY
TRBD2 TRBJ2-7 TRBV5-4 ASSRAGIPALSYEQY
NA TRBJ1-2 TRBV10-2 ASSEDRPNYGYT
TRBD2 TRBJ2-1 TRBV25-1 ASSDLREGEQF
NA TRBJ2-7 TRBV29-1 SSSPYEQY
TRBD1 TRBJ2-7 TRBV28 ASSRDSLAYEQY
NA TRBJ1-2 TRBV14 ASSQQGSSDGYT
TRBD1 TRBJ1-2 TRBV7-9 ASSPPGRGHGYT
NA TRBJ1-4 TRBV5-5 ASSPSRPGERLWEKLF
TRBD2 TRBJ2-1 TRBV3-1/TRBV3-2 ASSQVLAGVDEQF
NA TRBJ2-1 TRBV10-2 ASSGGLDYNEQF
NA TRBJ1-1 TRBV18 ASSPTGMGTEAF
NA TRBJ2-3 TRBV29-1 SGLGAVSTDTQY
TRBD2 TRBJ2-7 TRBV5-1 ASSLVAGGGYEQY
TRBD2 TRBJ2-1 TRBV3-1/TRBV3-2 ASSQGGNEQF
NA TRBJ1-5 TRBV7-2 ASSLVVLGGNQPQH
TRBD1 TRBJ2-1 TRBV29-1 SATGLSYNEQF
TRBD1 TRBJ1-1 TRBV10-1 ASSESGTGGRAF
NA TRBJ2-7 TRBV28 ASSLGFSLVLHRYEQY
TRBD1 TRBJ2-4 TRBV28 ASSSAGQGSKNIQY
TRBD1 TRBJ2-5 TRBV7-7 ASSPGTGGQETQY
NA TRBJ1-2 TRBV30 AWSSWVGQAQEGT
TRBD1 TRBJ1-1 TRBV6-1 ASSEDWTGSEAF
TRBD2 TRBJ2-7 TRBV12-3/TRBV12-4 ASSVGGPYEQY
TRBD1 TRBJ1-1 TRBV6-2/TRBV6-3 ASSRQGQNTEAF